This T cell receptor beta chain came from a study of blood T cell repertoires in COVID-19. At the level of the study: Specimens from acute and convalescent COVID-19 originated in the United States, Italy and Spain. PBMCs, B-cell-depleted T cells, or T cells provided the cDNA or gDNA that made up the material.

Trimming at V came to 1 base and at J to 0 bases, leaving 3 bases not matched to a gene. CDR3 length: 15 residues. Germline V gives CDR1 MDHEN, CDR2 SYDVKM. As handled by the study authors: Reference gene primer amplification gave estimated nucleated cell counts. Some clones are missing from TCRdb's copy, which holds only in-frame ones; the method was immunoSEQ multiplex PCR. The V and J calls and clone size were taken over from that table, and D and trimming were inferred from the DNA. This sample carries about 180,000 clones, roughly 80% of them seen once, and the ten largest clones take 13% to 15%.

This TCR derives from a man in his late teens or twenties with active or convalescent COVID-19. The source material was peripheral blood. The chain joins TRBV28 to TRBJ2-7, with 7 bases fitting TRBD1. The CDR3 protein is CASSLFDRVSYEQYF. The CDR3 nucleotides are TGTGCCAGCAGTTTATTCGACAGGGTCTCCTACGAGCAGTACTTC.